This T cell receptor (beta chain) was retrieved from a study of patients and donors after allogeneic stem cell transplantation. In TCRdb, the RT-PCR reads were re-called with MiXCR into one record per CDR3 protein. The table lists approximately 220,000 distinct CDR3 sequences, 35% to 45% of them singletons. J lost 0 bases, V lost 5 bases, and 4 bases had no gene match. Germline CDR1 and CDR2: ENHRY and SYGVKD. The CDR3 totals 16 residues. The material sequenced was blood, either unsorted or a sorted T cell fraction (not recorded which). The sequence was obtained from a human donor who was either an allogeneic HSCT recipient or a stem cell or donor lymphocyte infusion donor (not recorded which). It is not recorded whose cells these are; they may come from a transplant donor. The chain employs TRBV10-3 and TRBJ1-4, with 9 bases matching TRBD1. The CDR3 reads CAISTGTGSTNEKLFF. The CDR3 nucleotides are TGTGCCATCAGTACCGGGACAGGGTCAACTAATGAAAAACTGTTTTTT.